This is a list of T cell receptor beta chains from one sample in a study of neoadjuvant anti-PD-1 for oral cavity cancer. Assay used: immunoSEQ multiplex PCR; TCRdb lists only in-frame clones, some missing. The sample holds tens of thousands of clones; about 36% are singletons and the top ten take around 16%. The sequencing here drew on tumor tissue, taken after nivolumab (anti-PD-1) treatment. Source of these receptors: a person aged 35-79 years with oral cavity squamous cell carcinoma. Both conserved end residues are part of each CDR3. A D gene is named only where the DNA matches it firmly. Rows may omit the clone size; those that give it use once, few, many or a size class.

abundance: few
v_gene: TRBV11-2
j_gene: TRBJ1-4
d_gene: -
CDR3aa: CASSLSTNEKLFF
CDR3nt: TGTGCCAGCAGCTTATCAACTAATGAAAAACTGTTTTTT

abundance: -
v_gene: TRBV29-1
j_gene: TRBJ2-5
d_gene: TRBD1
CDR3aa: CSVGGDRIETQYF
CDR3nt: TGCAGCGTTGGGGGGGACAGGATAGAGACCCAGTACTTC

abundance: few
v_gene: TRBV19
j_gene: TRBJ2-2
d_gene: -
CDR3aa: CASSIYGAGPNTGELFF
CDR3nt: TGTGCCAGTAGTATTTATGGGGCGGGGCCGAACACCGGGGAGCTGTTTTTT

abundance: few
v_gene: TRBV5-1
j_gene: TRBJ1-1
d_gene: TRBD1
CDR3aa: CASSFNTPGQGEAFF
CDR3nt: TGCGCCAGCAGCTTCAATACCCCGGGACAGGGGGAAGCTTTCTTT

abundance: -
v_gene: TRBV21-1
j_gene: TRBJ2-1
d_gene: -
CDR3aa: CASSKEVAGLAYNEQFF
CDR3nt: TGTGCCAGCAGCAAAGAGGTGGCCGGACTAGCGTACAATGAGCAGTTCTTC

abundance: -
v_gene: TRBV20-1
j_gene: TRBJ2-7
d_gene: -
CDR3aa: CSTGTLSEQYF
CDR3nt: TGCAGTACCGGGACCCTTAGCGAGCAGTACTTC

abundance: -
v_gene: TRBV6-1
j_gene: TRBJ1-4
d_gene: TRBD1
CDR3aa: CASSRQGSNEKLFF
CDR3nt: TGTGCCAGCAGTCGACAGGGGTCTAATGAAAAACTGTTTTTT

abundance: few
v_gene: TRBV6-5
j_gene: TRBJ1-3
d_gene: -
CDR3aa: CASSKNPGNTIYF
CDR3nt: TGTGCCAGCAGTAAAAATCCCGGAAACACCATATATTTT

abundance: -
v_gene: TRBV7-3
j_gene: TRBJ1-1
d_gene: -
CDR3aa: CASSFPNTEAFF
CDR3nt: TGTGCCAGCAGCTTTCCGAACACTGAAGCTTTCTTT

abundance: -
v_gene: TRBV29-1
j_gene: TRBJ2-7
d_gene: TRBD2
CDR3aa: CSVRLAGFYEQYF
CDR3nt: TGCAGCGTTAGACTAGCGGGTTTCTACGAGCAGTACTTC

abundance: few
v_gene: TRBV7-8
j_gene: TRBJ2-1
d_gene: TRBD2
CDR3aa: CASSLGTSLLLFF
CDR3nt: TGTGCCAGCAGCTTAGGGACTAGTCTTTTATTGTTCTTC

abundance: -
v_gene: TRBV7-9
j_gene: TRBJ1-2
d_gene: -
CDR3aa: CASSSPVVRIDGYTF
CDR3nt: TGTGCCAGCAGCTCCCCGGTAGTGAGGATCGATGGCTACACCTTC

abundance: -
v_gene: TRBV5-1
j_gene: TRBJ2-7
d_gene: -
CDR3aa: CASSLAGSYEQYF
CDR3nt: TGCGCCAGCAGCTTGGCGGGCTCCTACGAGCAGTACTTC

abundance: -
v_gene: TRBV27
j_gene: TRBJ2-5
d_gene: -
CDR3aa: CASSLFWGQETQYF
CDR3nt: TGTGCCAGCAGTTTATTTTGGGGTCAAGAGACCCAGTACTTC

abundance: -
v_gene: TRBV7-9
j_gene: TRBJ1-2
d_gene: -
CDR3aa: CASSRGTAGYGYTF
CDR3nt: TGTGCCAGCAGCAGAGGGACGGCCGGCTATGGCTACACCTTC

abundance: few
v_gene: TRBV7-9
j_gene: TRBJ2-5
d_gene: -
CDR3aa: CASRFTEKTQYF
CDR3nt: TGTGCCAGCAGATTCACGGAGAAGACCCAGTACTTC

abundance: -
v_gene: TRBV14
j_gene: TRBJ2-7
d_gene: -
CDR3aa: CASSPSGYEQYF
CDR3nt: TGTGCCAGCAGCCCGTCCGGGTACGAGCAGTACTTC

abundance: -
v_gene: TRBV5-1
j_gene: TRBJ1-6
d_gene: -
CDR3aa: CASSLAGPNNSPLHF
CDR3nt: TGCGCCAGCAGCTTGGCGGGACCGAATAATTCACCCCTCCACTTT

abundance: -
v_gene: TRBV6-5
j_gene: TRBJ2-1
d_gene: -
CDR3aa: CASAAGWRGNEQFF
CDR3nt: TGTGCCAGCGCCGCGGGATGGAGGGGCAATGAGCAGTTCTTC

abundance: few
v_gene: TRBV5-4
j_gene: TRBJ2-3
d_gene: TRBD2
CDR3aa: CASSPGLAGKTDTQYF
CDR3nt: TGTGCCAGCAGCCCGGGTCTAGCGGGGAAAACAGATACGCAGTATTTT

abundance: many
v_gene: TRBV2
j_gene: TRBJ1-1
d_gene: TRBD1
CDR3aa: CASRLAGTGYLSEAFF
CDR3nt: TGTGCCAGCAGGCTTGCCGGGACAGGGTATCTCTCTGAAGCTTTCTTT

abundance: once
v_gene: TRBV29-1
j_gene: TRBJ1-4
d_gene: -
CDR3aa: CSVGGSLNEKLFF
CDR3nt: TGCAGCGTGGGCGGAAGCCTTAATGAAAAACTGTTTTTT

abundance: -
v_gene: TRBV6-6
j_gene: TRBJ1-4
d_gene: -
CDR3aa: CASSRTMDEKLFF
CDR3nt: TGTGCCAGCAGCCGCACCATGGACGAAAAACTGTTTTTT

abundance: once
v_gene: TRBV6-1
j_gene: TRBJ2-5
d_gene: TRBD1
CDR3aa: CASSENRGQETQYF
CDR3nt: TGTGCCAGCAGTGAAAACAGGGGTCAAGAGACCCAGTACTTC

abundance: -
v_gene: TRBV5-5
j_gene: TRBJ1-5
d_gene: -
CDR3aa: CASSLGGPGEPQHF
CDR3nt: TGTGCCAGCAGCTTGGGGGGACCTGGTGAGCCCCAGCATTTT

abundance: few
v_gene: TRBV30
j_gene: TRBJ1-5
d_gene: -
CDR3aa: CAWSPGGRGTQHF
CDR3nt: TGTGCCTGGAGTCCCGGGGGCAGGGGTACCCAGCATTTT

abundance: -
v_gene: TRBV11-2
j_gene: TRBJ1-1
d_gene: -
CDR3aa: CASSPPEGVSEAFF
CDR3nt: TGTGCCAGCAGTCCTCCCGAGGGTGTGTCTGAAGCTTTCTTT

abundance: -
v_gene: TRBV7-9
j_gene: TRBJ1-5
d_gene: -
CDR3aa: CASSSINDQPQHF
CDR3nt: TGTGCCAGCAGCTCAATCAATGATCAGCCCCAGCATTTT

abundance: -
v_gene: TRBV18
j_gene: TRBJ2-1
d_gene: TRBD2
CDR3aa: CASSPPGGSSYNEQFF
CDR3nt: TGTGCCAGCTCACCACCGGGCGGGAGCTCCTACAATGAGCAGTTCTTC

abundance: -
v_gene: TRBV7-2
j_gene: TRBJ1-1
d_gene: -
CDR3aa: CASSFQRGTEAFF
CDR3nt: TGTGCCAGCAGCTTTCAGAGGGGCACTGAAGCTTTCTTT

abundance: once
v_gene: TRBV28
j_gene: TRBJ1-2
d_gene: TRBD1
CDR3aa: CATQGGYGYTF
CDR3nt: TGTGCCACCCAGGGGGGCTATGGCTACACCTTC

abundance: -
v_gene: TRBV19
j_gene: TRBJ2-5
d_gene: TRBD2
CDR3aa: CASSSWSGELQETQYF
CDR3nt: TGTGCCAGTAGTAGCTGGAGCGGGGAGCTGCAAGAGACCCAGTACTTC

abundance: -
v_gene: TRBV19
j_gene: TRBJ1-2
d_gene: TRBD1
CDR3aa: CASTRQGNNYGYTF
CDR3nt: TGTGCCAGTACCCGACAGGGGAATAACTATGGCTACACCTTC

abundance: few
v_gene: TRBV10-3
j_gene: TRBJ2-5
d_gene: TRBD2
CDR3aa: CAVAGGTRETQYF
CDR3nt: TGTGCCGTAGCGGGGGGCACCAGGGAGACCCAGTACTTC

abundance: many
v_gene: TRBV25-1
j_gene: TRBJ1-3
d_gene: -
CDR3aa: CASSDAGYLYSGNTIYF
CDR3nt: TGTGCCAGCAGTGATGCGGGATACCTGTACTCTGGAAACACCATATATTTT

abundance: -
v_gene: TRBV5-4
j_gene: TRBJ2-1
d_gene: -
CDR3aa: CASRFEAGAPYNEQFF
CDR3nt: TGTGCCAGCAGATTTGAGGCGGGCGCACCCTACAATGAGCAGTTCTTC

abundance: -
v_gene: TRBV2
j_gene: TRBJ2-7
d_gene: -
CDR3aa: CASLRSDWGSKNEQYF
CDR3nt: TGTGCCAGCCTCAGATCCGACTGGGGTAGTAAGAACGAGCAGTACTTC

abundance: -
v_gene: TRBV6-1
j_gene: TRBJ2-7
d_gene: -
CDR3aa: CASSVQSYEQYF
CDR3nt: TGTGCCAGCAGTGTCCAGTCCTACGAGCAGTACTTC

abundance: -
v_gene: TRBV5-1
j_gene: TRBJ2-3
d_gene: TRBD1
CDR3aa: CASSWGQGLGTDTQYF
CDR3nt: TGCGCCAGCAGCTGGGGACAGGGGTTGGGCACAGATACGCAGTATTTT

abundance: few
v_gene: TRBV7-9
j_gene: TRBJ2-3
d_gene: TRBD2
CDR3aa: CASSFGGGAMDTQYF
CDR3nt: TGTGCCAGCAGCTTTGGCGGGGGGGCCATGGATACGCAGTATTTT

abundance: many
v_gene: TRBV7-9
j_gene: TRBJ2-7
d_gene: -
CDR3aa: CASSQLDSPEQYF
CDR3nt: TGTGCCAGCAGCCAACTGGACAGCCCCGAGCAGTACTTC

abundance: few
v_gene: TRBV19
j_gene: TRBJ1-2
d_gene: TRBD1
CDR3aa: CASEPGQGGNYGYTF
CDR3nt: TGTGCCAGTGAACCGGGACAGGGCGGGAACTATGGCTACACCTTC

abundance: -
v_gene: TRBV7-3
j_gene: TRBJ2-1
d_gene: -
CDR3aa: CASSTSRGDEQFF
CDR3nt: TGTGCCAGCAGCACAAGCAGGGGCGATGAGCAGTTCTTC

abundance: few
v_gene: TRBV6-1
j_gene: TRBJ2-3
d_gene: -
CDR3aa: CASSESMGFTDTQYF
CDR3nt: TGTGCCAGCAGTGAGTCAATGGGGTTTACAGATACGCAGTATTTT

abundance: few
v_gene: TRBV29-1
j_gene: TRBJ2-7
d_gene: -
CDR3aa: CSVASGPYEQYF
CDR3nt: TGCAGCGTTGCCAGCGGGCCCTACGAGCAGTACTTC

abundance: few
v_gene: TRBV29-1
j_gene: TRBJ2-7
d_gene: TRBD1
CDR3aa: CSVSRDSLYEQYF
CDR3nt: TGCAGCGTATCTAGGGACAGCCTCTACGAGCAGTACTTC

abundance: medium-sized
v_gene: TRBV9
j_gene: TRBJ2-2
d_gene: -
CDR3aa: CASSVARTARHGELFF
CDR3nt: TGTGCCAGCAGCGTAGCACGGACAGCGAGACACGGGGAGCTGTTTTTT

abundance: -
v_gene: TRBV5-1
j_gene: TRBJ2-7
d_gene: TRBD2
CDR3aa: CASSLVTAGYEQYF
CDR3nt: TGCGCCAGCAGCTTGGTAACAGCGGGGTACGAGCAGTACTTC

abundance: -
v_gene: TRBV5-1
j_gene: TRBJ2-7
d_gene: -
CDR3aa: CASSLDASYEQYF
CDR3nt: TGCGCCAGCAGCTTAGACGCCTCCTACGAGCAGTACTTC